This T cell receptor (beta chain) was sequenced during a study of T-cell reconstitution after alpha-beta-depleted transplantation in children. The TCRbeta library was prepared with unique molecular identifiers. MiXCR, run by TCRdb on the PCR reads, gives a single entry per CDR3 protein. The sample yields 490,000 or so distinct CDR3 sequences, about an eighth seen once. The CDR3 runs 16 residues. Trimming left V 0 bases short and J 4 bases short, with 12 bases between. Germline V lookup: CDR1 MGHRA, CDR2 YSYEKL. This clonotype has just a few counts. The source material was PBMCs from the stem cell graft donor, sampled from the stem cell graft. The chain combines TRBV4-1 with TRBJ2-2; a weak D match, TRBD2 (5 bases). The sequence derives from a human donor who donated a stem cell graft to a child with combined immunodeficiency. CDR3 coding DNA: TGCGCCAGCAGCCAAGACGGGGTATCGGGCACCGGGGAGCTGTTTTTT. Encoded protein: CASSQDGVSGTGELFF.